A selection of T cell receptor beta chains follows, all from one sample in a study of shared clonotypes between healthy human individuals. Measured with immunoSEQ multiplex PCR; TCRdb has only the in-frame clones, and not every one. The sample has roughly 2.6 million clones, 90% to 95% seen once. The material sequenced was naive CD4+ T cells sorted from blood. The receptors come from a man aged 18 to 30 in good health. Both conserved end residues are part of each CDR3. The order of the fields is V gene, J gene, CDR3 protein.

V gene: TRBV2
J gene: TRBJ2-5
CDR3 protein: CASSSPKETQYF

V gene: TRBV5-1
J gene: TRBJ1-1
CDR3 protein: CASSLSGRGTEAFF

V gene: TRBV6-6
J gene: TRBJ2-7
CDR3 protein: CASSPLASEQYF

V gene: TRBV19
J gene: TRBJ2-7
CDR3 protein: CASSRQGVSSYEQYF

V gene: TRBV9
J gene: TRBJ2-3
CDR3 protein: CASSVLGGGGTDTQYF

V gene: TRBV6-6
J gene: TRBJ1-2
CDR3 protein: CASMSNYGYTF

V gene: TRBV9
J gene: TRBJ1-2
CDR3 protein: CASSGKGTGGDYGYTF

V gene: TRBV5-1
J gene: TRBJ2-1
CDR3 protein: CASSSFLTSGIKSRDNEQFF

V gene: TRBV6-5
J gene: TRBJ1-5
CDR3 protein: CASSPDRTSNQPQHF

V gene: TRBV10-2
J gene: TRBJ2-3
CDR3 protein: CASRPQSSGGARDTQYF

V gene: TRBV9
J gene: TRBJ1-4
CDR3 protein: CASSPGQLNEKLFF

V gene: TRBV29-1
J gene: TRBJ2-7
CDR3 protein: CSAETGGGYEQYF

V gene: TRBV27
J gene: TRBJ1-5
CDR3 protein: CASSLGGGQPQHF

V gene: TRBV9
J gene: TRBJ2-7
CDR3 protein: CASSVVPQGPNEQYF

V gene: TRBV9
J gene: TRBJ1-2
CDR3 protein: CASTRSPGGELYGYTF

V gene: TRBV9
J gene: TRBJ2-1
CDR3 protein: CASSAGTSGDNNEQFF

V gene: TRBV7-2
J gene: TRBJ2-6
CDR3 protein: CASSLFAGTGANVLTF

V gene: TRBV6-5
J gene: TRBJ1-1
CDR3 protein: CASTPDFTEAFF

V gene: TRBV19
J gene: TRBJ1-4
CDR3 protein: CASSSFQPPNEKLFF

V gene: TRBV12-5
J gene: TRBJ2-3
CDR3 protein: CASGLVLGQGPDTQYF

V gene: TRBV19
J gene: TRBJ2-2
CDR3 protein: CASSTRQNTGELFF

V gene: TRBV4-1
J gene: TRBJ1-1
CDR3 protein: CASSPSRGRNTEAFF

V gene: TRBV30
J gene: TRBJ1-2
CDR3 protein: CAWSTGVNYGYTF

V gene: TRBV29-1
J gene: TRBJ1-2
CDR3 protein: CSVGQGFNYGYTF

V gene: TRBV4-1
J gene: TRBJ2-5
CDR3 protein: CARTGKPSGLRRQETQYF

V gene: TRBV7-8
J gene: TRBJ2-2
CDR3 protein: CASSLSGAGVGELFF

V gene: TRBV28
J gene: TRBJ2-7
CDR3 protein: CASSSTDSYEQYF

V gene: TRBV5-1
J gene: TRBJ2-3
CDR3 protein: CASSLGVVTDTQYF

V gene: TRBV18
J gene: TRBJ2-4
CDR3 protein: CASSPQQGAQNIQYF

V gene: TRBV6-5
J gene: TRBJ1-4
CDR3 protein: CASSYGGPEEKLFF

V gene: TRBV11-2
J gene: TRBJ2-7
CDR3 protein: CASSLAGAYEQYF

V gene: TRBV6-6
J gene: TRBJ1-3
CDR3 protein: CASSYSGGVGDTIYF

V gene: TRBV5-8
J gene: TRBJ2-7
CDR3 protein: CASSLIAGDFRQYF

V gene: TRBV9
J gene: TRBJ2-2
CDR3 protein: CASSVDLLGGGAAGELFF

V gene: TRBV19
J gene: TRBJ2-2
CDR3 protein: CASSGAGVTGELFF

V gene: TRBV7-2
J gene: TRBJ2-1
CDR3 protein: CASSSTSAANEQFF

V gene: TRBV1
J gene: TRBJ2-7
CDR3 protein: CTSSQDRRQRLSYEQYF

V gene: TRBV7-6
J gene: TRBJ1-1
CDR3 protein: CASSSTWNTEAFF

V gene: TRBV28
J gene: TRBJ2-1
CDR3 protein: CASSFPRQRQFF

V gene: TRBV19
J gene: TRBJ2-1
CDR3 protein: CASKTEQGQSYNEQFF

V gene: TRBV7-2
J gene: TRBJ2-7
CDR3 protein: CASSLGVYEQYF

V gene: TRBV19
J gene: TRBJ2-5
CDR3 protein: CASSLTGLIETQYF

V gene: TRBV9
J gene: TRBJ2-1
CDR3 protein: CASSYGTSSYNEQFF

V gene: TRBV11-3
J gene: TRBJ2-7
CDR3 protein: CASSSGTGLGEQYF

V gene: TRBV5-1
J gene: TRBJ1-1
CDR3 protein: CASSLQGVLNTEAFF

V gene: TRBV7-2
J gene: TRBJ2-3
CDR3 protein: CASSSARTSLGTQYF

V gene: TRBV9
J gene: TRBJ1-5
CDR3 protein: CASSATGGNNQPQHF

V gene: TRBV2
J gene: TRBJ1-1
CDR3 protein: CASSVKGGTEAFF